This entry concerns a single T cell receptor (beta chain). Its target is unknown. The germline gene is not matched at one end of the junction; a read error may be the cause. Populations isolated by sorting all had purity greater than 95%. The sample belongs to a study of beta chain features in type 1 diabetes. Study results and caveats: Shorter templates might be favored by PCR, equally in patients and controls.

Expressed TCRB transcripts were sequenced after all isolated RNA was converted to cDNA. Reads from naive, central memory and regulatory T cell samples averaged roughly 3.6 million. The data were produced by immunoSEQ multiplex PCR, yet TCRdb's version contains in-frame clones alone and is incomplete. There are 130,000 or so clones in the sample; around a tenth occur only once, and about 0.6% lies in the top ten. This clonotype originated in a woman aged 40-49 years in good health. Sequenced material: central memory CD4+ T cells from blood.

DNA of the CDR3: TGTGCCAGCAGAGCCCAGACTAGCGGGGGGCGCGCCAGGCACTTC. This gives the protein CASRAQTSGGRARHF. The chain recombines TRBV2 with TRBJ2-7, with TRBD2 matching 13 bases. The length of the CDR3 is 15 residues. The germline gives CDR1 SNHLY, CDR2 FYNNEI.